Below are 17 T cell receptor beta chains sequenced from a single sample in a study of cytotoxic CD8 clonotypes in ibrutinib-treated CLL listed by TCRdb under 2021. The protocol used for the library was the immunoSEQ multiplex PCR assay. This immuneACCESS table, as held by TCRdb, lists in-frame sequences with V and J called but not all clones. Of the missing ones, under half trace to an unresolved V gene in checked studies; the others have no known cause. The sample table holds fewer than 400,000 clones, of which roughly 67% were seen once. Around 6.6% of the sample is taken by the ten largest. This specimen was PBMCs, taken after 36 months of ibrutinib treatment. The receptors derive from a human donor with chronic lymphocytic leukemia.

The CDR3 DNA sequence: TGCGCCACCGGCAGGGTAGGCACGGTTGACGGCTACACCTTC. It yields the protein CATGRVGTVDGYTF. V is TRBV5-1 and J is TRBJ1-2; weak D call: TRBD1 (5 bases). This CDR3 spans 14 amino acids. Trimming shortened V by 9 bases and J by 8 bases, and 23 bases separated the two germline ends. The germline CDR1 and CDR2 sequences are SGHRS and YFSETQ. The variable domain in full, completed from reference TRBV5-1 and TRBJ1-2, reads KAGVTQTPRYLIKTRGQQVTLSCSPISGHRSVSWYQQTPGQGLQFLFEYFSETQRNKGNFPGRFSGRQFSNSRSEMNVSTLELGDSALYLCATGRVGTVDGYTFGSGTRLTVV.

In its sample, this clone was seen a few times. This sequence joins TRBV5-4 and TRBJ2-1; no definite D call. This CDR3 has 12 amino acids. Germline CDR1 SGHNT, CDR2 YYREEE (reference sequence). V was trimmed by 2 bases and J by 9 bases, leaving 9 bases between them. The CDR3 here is CASSLIVGEQFF. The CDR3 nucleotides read TGTGCCAGCAGCTTAATCGTGGGTGAGCAGTTCTTC.

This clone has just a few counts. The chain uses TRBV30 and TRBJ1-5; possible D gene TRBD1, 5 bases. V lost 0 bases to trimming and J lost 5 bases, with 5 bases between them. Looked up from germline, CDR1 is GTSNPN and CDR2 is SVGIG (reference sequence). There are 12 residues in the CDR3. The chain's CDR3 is CAWSVGDQPQHF. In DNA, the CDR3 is TGTGCCTGGAGTGTGGGGGATCAGCCCCAGCATTTT.

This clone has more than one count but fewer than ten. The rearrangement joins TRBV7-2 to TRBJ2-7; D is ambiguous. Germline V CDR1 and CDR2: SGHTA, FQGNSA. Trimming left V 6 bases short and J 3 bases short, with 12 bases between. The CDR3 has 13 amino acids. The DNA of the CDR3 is TGTGCCAGCAGAGAAGCGAAATACTACGAGCAGTACTTC. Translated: CASREAKYYEQYF.

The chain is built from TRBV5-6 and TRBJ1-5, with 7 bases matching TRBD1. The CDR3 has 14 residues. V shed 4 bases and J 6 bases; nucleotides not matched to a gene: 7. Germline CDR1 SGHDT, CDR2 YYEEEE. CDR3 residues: CASSGAGGGQPQHF. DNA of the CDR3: TGTGCCAGCAGCGGAGCAGGGGGGGGTCAGCCCCAGCATTTT.

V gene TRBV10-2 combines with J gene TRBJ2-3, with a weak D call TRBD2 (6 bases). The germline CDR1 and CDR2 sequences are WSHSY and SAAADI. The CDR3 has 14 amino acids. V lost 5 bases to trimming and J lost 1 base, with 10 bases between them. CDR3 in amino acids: CASSPGLRTDTQYF. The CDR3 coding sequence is TGCGCCAGCAGTCCGGGACTGCGCACAGATACGCAGTATTTT.

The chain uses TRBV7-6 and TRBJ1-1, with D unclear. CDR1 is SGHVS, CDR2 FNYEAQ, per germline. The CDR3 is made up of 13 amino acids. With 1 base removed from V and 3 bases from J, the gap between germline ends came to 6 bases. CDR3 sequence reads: CASSLGDYTEAFF. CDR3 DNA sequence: TGTGCCAGCAGCTTAGGGGATTACACTGAAGCTTTCTTT. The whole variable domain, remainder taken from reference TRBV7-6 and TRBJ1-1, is GAGVSQSPRYKVTKRGQDVALRCDPISGHVSLYWYRQALGQGPEFLTYFNYEAQQDKSGLPNDRFSAERPEGSISTLTIQRTEQRDSAMYRCASSLGDYTEAFFGQGTRLTVV.

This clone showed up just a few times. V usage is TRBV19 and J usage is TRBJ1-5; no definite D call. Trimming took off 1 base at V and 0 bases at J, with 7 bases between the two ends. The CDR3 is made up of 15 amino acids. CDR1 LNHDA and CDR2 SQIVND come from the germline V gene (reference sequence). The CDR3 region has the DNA TGTGCCAGTAGTATAGGCGTCATTAGCAATCAGCCCCAGCATTTT. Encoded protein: CASSIGVISNQPQHF.

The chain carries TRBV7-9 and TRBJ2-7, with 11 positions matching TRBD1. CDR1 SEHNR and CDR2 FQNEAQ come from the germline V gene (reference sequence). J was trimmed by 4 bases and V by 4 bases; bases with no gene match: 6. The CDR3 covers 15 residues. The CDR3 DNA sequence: TGTGCCAGCAGCTGGGGGACAGGGGGAAGGTACGAGCAGTACTTC. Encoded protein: CASSWGTGGRYEQYF. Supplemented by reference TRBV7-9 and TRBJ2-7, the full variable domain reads DTGVSQNPRHKITKRGQNVTFRCDPISEHNRLYWYRQTLGQGPEFLTYFQNEAQLEKSRLLSDRFSAERPKGSFSTLEIQRTEQGDSAMYLCASSWGTGGRYEQYFGPGTRLTVT.

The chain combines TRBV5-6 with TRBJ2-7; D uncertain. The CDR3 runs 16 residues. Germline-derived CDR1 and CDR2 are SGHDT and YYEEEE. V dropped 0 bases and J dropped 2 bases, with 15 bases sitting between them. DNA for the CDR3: TGTGCCAGCAGCTTGGGAGGAGAACCGGCGGCCTACGAGCAGTACTTC. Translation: CASSLGGEPAAYEQYF. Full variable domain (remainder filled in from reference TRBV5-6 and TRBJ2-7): DAGVTQSPTHLIKTRGQQVTLRCSPKSGHDTVSWYQQALGQGPQFIFQYYEEEERQRGNFPDRFSGHQFPNYSSELNVNALLLGDSALYLCASSLGGEPAAYEQYFGPGTRLTVT.

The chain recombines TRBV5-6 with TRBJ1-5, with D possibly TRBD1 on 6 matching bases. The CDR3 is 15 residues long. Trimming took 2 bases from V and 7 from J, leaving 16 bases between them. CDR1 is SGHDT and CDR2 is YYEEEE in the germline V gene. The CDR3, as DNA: TGTGCCAGCAGCTTACGTGGCAGGGGCTTCCAGCCCCAGCATTTT. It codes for CASSLRGRGFQPQHF.

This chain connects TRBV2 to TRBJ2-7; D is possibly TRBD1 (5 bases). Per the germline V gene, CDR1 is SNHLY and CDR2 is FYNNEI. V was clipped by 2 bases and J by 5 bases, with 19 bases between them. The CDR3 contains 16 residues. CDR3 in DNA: TGTGCCAGCAGTGAACAGCGTGACAGCCTTACCGACGAGCAGTACTTC. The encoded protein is CASSEQRDSLTDEQYF. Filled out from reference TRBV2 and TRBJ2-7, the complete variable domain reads EPEVTQTPSHQVTQMGQEVILRCVPISNHLYFYWYRQILGQKVEFLVSFYNNEISEKSEIFDDQFSVERPDGSNFTLKIRSTKLEDSAMYFCASSEQRDSLTDEQYFGPGTRLTVT.

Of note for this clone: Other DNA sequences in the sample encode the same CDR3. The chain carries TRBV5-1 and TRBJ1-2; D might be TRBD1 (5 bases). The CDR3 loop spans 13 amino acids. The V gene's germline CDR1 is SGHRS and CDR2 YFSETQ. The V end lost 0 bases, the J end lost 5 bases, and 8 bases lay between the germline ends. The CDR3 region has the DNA TGCGCCAGCAGCTTGGGACAGTCTTATGGCTACACCTTC. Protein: CASSLGQSYGYTF.

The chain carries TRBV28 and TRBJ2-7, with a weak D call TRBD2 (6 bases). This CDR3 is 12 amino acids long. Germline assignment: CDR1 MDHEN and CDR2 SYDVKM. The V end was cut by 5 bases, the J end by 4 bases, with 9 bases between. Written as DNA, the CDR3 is TGTGCCAGCAGTACCGGAGGGTACGAGCAGTACTTC. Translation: CASSTGGYEQYF.

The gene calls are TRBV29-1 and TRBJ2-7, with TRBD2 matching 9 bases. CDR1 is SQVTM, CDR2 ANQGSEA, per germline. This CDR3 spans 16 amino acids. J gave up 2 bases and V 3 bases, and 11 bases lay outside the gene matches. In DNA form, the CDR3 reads TGCAGCGTTGAGAAGGGGCGGGAGGGCCCTCCCTACGAGCAGTACTTC. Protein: CSVEKGREGPPYEQYF.

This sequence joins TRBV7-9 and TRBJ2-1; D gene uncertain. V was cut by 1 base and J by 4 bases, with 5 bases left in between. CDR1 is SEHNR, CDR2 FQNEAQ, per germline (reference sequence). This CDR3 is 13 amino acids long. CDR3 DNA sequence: TGTGCCAGCAGCTTAGTGGTTTACAATGAGCAGTTCTTC. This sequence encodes CASSLVVYNEQFF.

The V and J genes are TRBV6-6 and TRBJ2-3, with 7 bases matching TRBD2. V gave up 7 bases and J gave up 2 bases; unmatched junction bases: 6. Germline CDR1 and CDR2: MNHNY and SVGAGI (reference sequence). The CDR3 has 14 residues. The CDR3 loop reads CASKAGKNTDTQYF. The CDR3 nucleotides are TGTGCCAGCAAAGCGGGGAAGAACACAGATACGCAGTATTTT.